These 29 T cell receptor beta chains share one sample of origin, sequenced in a study of blood T cell repertoires in COVID-19. Sequencing was performed with immunoSEQ multiplex PCR; in TCRdb, only in-frame clones are kept and a portion is missing. The sample consists of about 200,000 clones, 70% to 90% of them appearing once. The sequencing input was peripheral blood. The receptors stem from a man aged 55 to 70 with active or convalescent COVID-19.

V is TRBV10-2 and J is TRBJ1-5; TRBD1 is a possible D gene (6 bases). CDR3 size: 14 residues. Germline CDR1 reads WSHSY; CDR2 reads SAAADI. V was clipped by 2 bases and J by 3 bases, with 8 bases between them. This CDR3 reads CASSEGGVNQPQHF. The CDR3 DNA reads TGCGCCAGCAGTGAGGGGGGCGTCAATCAGCCCCAGCATTTT.

The chain combines TRBV4-2 with TRBJ2-7; 9 bases map to TRBD1. The CDR3 spans 15 residues. The V gene's germline CDR1 is LGHNA and CDR2 YNFKEQ. V gave up 2 bases and J gave up 6 bases; unmatched junction bases: 8. The CDR3 DNA reads as TGTGCCAGCAGCCAACTTCCGGACAGGGGCAGCGAGCAGTACTTC. Translating it yields CASSQLPDRGSEQYF.

V usage is TRBV19 and J usage is TRBJ1-4; 9 bases fit TRBD1. The CDR3 is 14 amino acids. The V segment lost 8 bases and the J segment 8 bases; nucleotides outside the gene matches: 9. Germline-derived CDR1 and CDR2 are LNHDA and SQIVND (reference sequence). The CDR3 loop is CASSPGQGVEKLFF. CDR3 in DNA: TGTGCCAGTTCTCCGGGACAGGGTGTAGAAAAACTGTTTTTT.

The chain combines TRBV19 with TRBJ1-1; D not resolved. This CDR3 is built from 14 residues. V lost 3 bases to trimming and J lost 4 bases, with 12 bases between them. Germline values: CDR1 LNHDA, CDR2 SQIVND (reference sequence). In nucleotides, the CDR3 is TGTGCCAGTAGTATCGAGAGGGTGACCACTGAAGCTTTCTTT. Residues: CASSIERVTTEAFF.

The J gene is TRBJ2-5, the V gene TRBV27; 9 nucleotides align to TRBD1. CDR1 and CDR2 from the germline V gene are MNHEY and SMNVEV (reference sequence). The ends lost 4 bases at V and 5 bases at J; junction bases unmatched: 5. This CDR3 has 14 residues. This chain's CDR3 is CASSSDRGIETQYF. DNA for the CDR3: TGTGCCAGCAGTTCCGACAGGGGGATCGAGACCCAGTACTTC.

The V call is TRBV12-5, the J call TRBJ1-6; D call uncertain. The V and J ends lost 1 base and 7 bases respectively, with 11 bases between them. The germline gives CDR1 LGHNT, CDR2 FRNRAP. The CDR3 is made up of 15 amino acids. In nucleotides, the CDR3 is TGTGCTAGTGGTTTGGACGGGAACGGGAATTCACCCCTCCACTTT. It encodes CASGLDGNGNSPLHF.

V is TRBV5-1 and J is TRBJ1-4; D is possibly TRBD1 (6 bases). The CDR3 extends over 15 amino acids. Germline CDR1 is SGHRS and CDR2 is YFSETQ. V shed 4 bases and J shed 7 bases, with 17 bases lying between them. This CDR3 reads CASSPGQLLGEKLFF. The CDR3 DNA follows: TGCGCCAGCAGCCCCGGACAGCTTCTAGGTGAAAAACTGTTTTTT.

V gene TRBV19 combines with J gene TRBJ1-4; D might be TRBD1 (5 bases). CDR1 and CDR2 from the germline V gene are LNHDA and SQIVND (reference sequence). With 5 bases removed from V and 7 bases from J, the gap between germline ends came to 17 bases. The CDR3 loop spans 15 amino acids. CDR3 in DNA: TGTGCCAGTAGTCGTAAAGGAGACGGGGGTGAAAAACTGTTTTTT. Protein product: CASSRKGDGGEKLFF. Variable domain in full (rest from reference TRBV19 and TRBJ1-4): DGGITQSPKYLFRKEGQNVTLSCEQNLNHDAMYWYRQDPGQGLRLIYYSQIVNDFQKGDIAEGYSVSREKKESFPLTVTSAQKNPTAFYLCASSRKGDGGEKLFFGSGTQLSVL.

This clone has just one count. The chain carries TRBV2 and TRBJ1-1, with D uncertain. This CDR3 contains 14 residues. The germline gives CDR1 SNHLY, CDR2 FYNNEI. V lost 1 base and J 5 bases, leaving 11 bases between the germline ends. Here the CDR3 reads CASSEDTLSTEAFF. CDR3 in DNA: TGTGCCAGCAGTGAAGACACGCTGTCAACTGAAGCTTTCTTT.

The rearrangement links TRBV7-9 to TRBJ2-3; 8 nucleotides line up with TRBD2. The CDR3 spans 16 residues. Losses at the gene ends were 4 bases for V and 0 bases for J; bases not matched to a gene: 6. Germline CDR1 is SEHNR and CDR2 is FQNEAQ (reference sequence). In nucleotides, the CDR3 is TGTGCCAGCAGCTCCGCCCGGGGGGGCAGCACAGATACGCAGTATTTT. The encoded protein is CASSSARGGSTDTQYF. Full variable domain (missing parts from reference TRBV7-9 and TRBJ2-3): DTGVSQNPRHKITKRGQNVTFRCDPISEHNRLYWYRQTLGQGPEFLTYFQNEAQLEKSRLLSDRFSAERPKGSFSTLEIQRTEQGDSAMYLCASSSARGGSTDTQYFGPGTRLTVL.

The chain couples TRBV28 to TRBJ1-6; 7 positions match TRBD1. This CDR3 comprises 17 residues. The V gene end was trimmed by 6 bases and the J gene end by 8 bases; junction bases not matched to a gene: 16. CDR1 and CDR2 from the germline V gene are MDHEN and SYDVKM. CDR3 in amino acids: CASRLGGGRQGYSPLHF. The CDR3 DNA reads as TGTGCCAGCAGATTAGGCGGGGGGAGACAGGGCTATTCACCCCTCCACTTT. The full variable domain, in which reference TRBV28 and TRBJ1-6 provide the parts outside the CDR3, is DVKVTQSSRYLVKRTGEKVFLECVQDMDHENMFWYRQDPGLGLRLIYFSYDVKMKEKGDIPEGYSVSREKKERFSLILESASTNQTSMYLCASRLGGGRQGYSPLHFGNGTRLTVT.

The chain recombines TRBV18 with TRBJ1-1; TRBD1 matches at 8 bases. The J segment lost 0 bases and the V segment lost 3 bases, leaving 3 bases of the junction unmatched. This CDR3 contains 15 residues. Germline V gene data show CDR1 as KGHSH and CDR2 as LQKENI. Here the CDR3 reads CASSPWDRLNTEAFF. The CDR3 nucleotides read TGTGCCAGCTCACCTTGGGACAGGCTGAACACTGAAGCTTTCTTT. Full variable domain (outside the CDR3, taken from reference TRBV18 and TRBJ1-1): NAGVMQNPRHLVRRRGQEARLRCSPMKGHSHVYWYRQLPEEGLKFMVYLQKENIIDESGMPKERFSAEFPKEGPSILRIQQVVRGDSAAYFCASSPWDRLNTEAFFGQGTRLTVV.

The chain carries TRBV2 and TRBJ2-7, with TRBD2 matching 11 bases. CDR1 and CDR2 (germline): SNHLY, FYNNEI. V lost 4 bases to trimming and J lost 2 bases; unmatched junction nucleotides: 4. The CDR3 has 15 amino acids. The CDR3 DNA reads as TGTGCCAGCAGTGCCCTAGCGGGGGGCCCCTACGAGCAGTACTTC. It is translated as CASSALAGGPYEQYF. Combining the CDR3 with reference TRBV2 and TRBJ2-7 gives the whole variable domain EPEVTQTPSHQVTQMGQEVILRCVPISNHLYFYWYRQILGQKVEFLVSFYNNEISEKSEIFDDQFSVERPDGSNFTLKIRSTKLEDSAMYFCASSALAGGPYEQYFGPGTRLTVT.

V usage is TRBV7-9 and J usage is TRBJ2-1; 7 bases line up with TRBD1. Trimming removed 5 bases from V and 3 bases from J; junction bases left unmatched: 7. CDR1 and CDR2 (germline): SEHNR, FQNEAQ (reference sequence). The CDR3 totals 15 residues. The CDR3 region has the DNA TGTGCCAGCAGCCTACTAAGGGGGCTCTACAATGAGCAGTTCTTC. It is translated as CASSLLRGLYNEQFF.

This chain links TRBV4-1 with TRBJ2-1, with TRBD2 matching 7 bases. The CDR3 is 17 residues long. Germline trimming cut 3 bases from V and 6 bases from J; bases unmatched to any gene: 14. Germline CDR1 MGHRA, CDR2 YSYEKL. The CDR3 reads CASSQPVSGKSGNEQFF. The DNA of the CDR3 is TGCGCCAGCAGCCAGCCGGTCAGCGGGAAGTCTGGCAATGAGCAGTTCTTC.

The chain combines TRBV9 with TRBJ2-7; 8 bases match TRBD1. The CDR3 runs to 14 residues. V was clipped by 3 bases and J by 1 base; unmatched bases: 3. From germline, CDR1 is SGDLS and CDR2 YYNGEE. CDR3 coding DNA: TGTGCCAGCAGCGCGGACAGGGCTTCCTACGAGCAGTACTTC. Translated, it gives CASSADRASYEQYF.

The gene calls are TRBV18 and TRBJ1-5, with 9 bases identical to TRBD1. V gave up 4 bases and J gave up 3 bases; unmatched junction bases: 1. This CDR3 has 14 residues. Germline assignment: CDR1 KGHSH and CDR2 LQKENI. CDR3 DNA: TGTGCCAGCTCACGACAGGGGGACAATCAGCCCCAGCATTTT. This gives the protein CASSRQGDNQPQHF.

The chain links TRBV7-6 to TRBJ2-5; a possible D gene is TRBD2 (6 bases). CDR3 length equals 13 residues. Looked up from germline, CDR1 is SGHVS and CDR2 is FNYEAQ. The germline V and J ends were trimmed by 5 bases and 2 bases, with 9 bases remaining between them. The CDR3, as DNA: TGTGCCAGCAGCCTGGGGGGACAAGAGACCCAGTACTTC. Translated, it gives CASSLGGQETQYF.

The chain employs TRBV2 and TRBJ1-5; 9 bases map to TRBD1. Unmatched junction bases numbered 7, after V lost 4 bases and J lost 6 bases. CDR1 is SNHLY and CDR2 is FYNNEI in the germline V gene. CDR3 size: 15 residues. The CDR3 here is CASSVDRGRGQPQHF. CDR3 in DNA: TGTGCCAGCAGTGTGGACAGGGGACGCGGTCAGCCCCAGCATTTT.

The chain combines TRBV5-1 with TRBJ2-1; TRBD2 aligns across 7 bases. The CDR3 is 17 amino acids. V trimming: 1 base; J trimming: 1 base; junction bases outside the gene matches: 8. The germline CDR1 and CDR2 sequences are SGHRS and YFSETQ. The CDR3 DNA reads as TGCGCCAGCAGCTTGATGAAGGGGAGGGGATCCTACAATGAGCAGTTCTTC. Translated, it gives CASSLMKGRGSYNEQFF.

This chain links TRBV27 with TRBJ2-2; 15 bases line up with TRBD2. V was clipped by 2 bases and J by 5 bases; unmatched bases: 0. The germline V gene encodes CDR1 MNHEY and CDR2 SMNVEV (reference sequence). The CDR3 loop spans 16 amino acids. CDR3 DNA sequence: TGTGCCAGCAGTTTAGGACTAGCGGGGGGGACCGGGGAGCTGTTTTTT. This encodes CASSLGLAGGTGELFF.

This clone was observed a few times. The chain uses TRBV2 and TRBJ1-5, with D possibly matching TRBD1 (5 bases). Germline V gene sequence: CDR1 SNHLY, CDR2 FYNNEI. The CDR3 covers 17 residues. Trimming took off 6 bases at V and 1 base at J, with 19 bases between the two ends. The CDR3 DNA follows: TGTGCCAGCAGCCTTTCAGGGCCCCATGGGAGCAATCAGCCCCAGCATTTT. Translation: CASSLSGPHGSNQPQHF.

This clone came up once. The V gene is TRBV7-8, the J gene TRBJ1-2, with 8 bases lining up with TRBD1. The CDR3 contains 14 residues. The germline V gene has CDR1 SGHVS and CDR2 FQNEAQ. The junction had 3 bases not matched to a gene; V was cut back by 5 bases and J by 1 base. The CDR3: CASSRGQGNYGYTF. CDR3 DNA: TGTGCCAGCAGCCGAGGACAGGGTAACTATGGCTACACCTTC.

V gene TRBV19 combines with J gene TRBJ1-2; possibly TRBD1 for D (5 bases). V gave up 7 bases and J gave up 2 bases, with 14 bases separating them. This CDR3 comprises 14 residues. The germline CDR1 and CDR2 sequences are LNHDA and SQIVND (reference sequence). DNA for the CDR3: TGTGCCAGTACCCTCGGGGAGGGGAACTATGGCTACACCTTC. Amino acid sequence: CASTLGEGNYGYTF.

CDR3 in DNA: TGTGCCAGCAGCGAAACAGGAGCTAATGAAAAACTGTTTTTT. Translating it yields CASSETGANEKLFF. The chain couples TRBV7-9 to TRBJ1-4; weak D call: TRBD1 (5 bases). The CDR3 has 14 amino acids. CDR1 is SEHNR, CDR2 FQNEAQ, per germline (reference sequence). V lost 5 bases, J lost 3 bases, and 10 bases lay in between.

V usage is TRBV5-1 and J usage is TRBJ2-2; 8 nucleotides match TRBD2. J was trimmed by 3 bases and V by 0 bases; bases with no gene match: 4. The CDR3 totals 16 residues. Germline V gene lookup returns CDR1 SGHRS and CDR2 YFSETQ. The chain's CDR3 is CASSLGVAGYTGELFF. The DNA for the CDR3 is TGCGCCAGCAGCTTGGGGGTAGCGGGATACACCGGGGAGCTGTTTTTT.

This chain uses TRBV12-3 or TRBV12-4 with TRBJ1-1; no clear D gene. The ends were cut back, 2 bases at V and 3 bases at J, with 7 bases in the middle. CDR3 length: 13 residues. This chain's CDR3 is CASSLITDTEAFF. The DNA for the CDR3 is TGTGCCAGCAGTTTAATAACGGACACTGAAGCTTTCTTT.

CDR3 nucleotide sequence: TGCACCAACCAAGTGACAGGGGGCGCAGGCTGGGGACACTATGGCTACACCTTC. It is translated as CTNQVTGGAGWGHYGYTF. This chain joins TRBV1 and TRBJ1-2; the table's D call, TRBD1, was not checked against the DNA. TRBV1 is annotated as a pseudogene. The CDR3 contains 18 residues.

The chain employs TRBV4-2 and TRBJ1-6; 9 bases map to TRBD1. The trim removed 4 bases at V and 2 bases at J, leaving 24 bases unmatched. The germline gives CDR1 LGHNA, CDR2 YNFKEQ. The CDR3 length is 23 residues. CDR3 sequence (DNA): TGTGCCAGCAGCCCCCGAGGAGGACAGGGGATACCACTGGGCCCCACCTATAATTCACCCCTCCACTTT. Amino acid sequence: CASSPRGGQGIPLGPTYNSPLHF.